The clone carrying this TCR beta chain showed up just a few times. The antigen is not known. The data stem from a study of T cell repertoires in cytomegalovirus infection. Across the study: Well-studied HLA-B-restricted epitopes and recently identified HLA-C-restricted epitopes of CMV were both used in the study. Carrying CMV and the relevant HLA type showed in public TCR beta signatures.

This CDR3 is 14 amino acids long. V dropped 0 bases and J dropped 5 bases, with 9 bases sitting between them. CDR1 is MGHRA, CDR2 YSYEKL, per germline. Study findings and constraints: Across the ex vivo response, the dominant clonotypes were HLA-C-restricted CMV-specific TCR beta clonotypes.

MiXCR, run by TCRdb on the reads, gives a single entry per CDR3 protein. The repertoire includes over 120,000 distinct CDR3 sequences, roughly a third of them detected once, and roughly 50% sits in the top ten. The source of this sequence is a human donor in good health (CMV status not recorded). Some clones in this sample may be carry-over from other donors' samples. V and J are TRBV4-1 and TRBJ2-3; unclear D gene. The material sequenced was CD8+ T cells from cultured PBMCs, taken from culture after CMV antigen stimulation. CDR3 protein: CASSQDKAGDTQYF. CDR3 nucleotides: TGCGCCAGCAGCCAAGACAAAGCAGGAGATACGCAGTATTTT.